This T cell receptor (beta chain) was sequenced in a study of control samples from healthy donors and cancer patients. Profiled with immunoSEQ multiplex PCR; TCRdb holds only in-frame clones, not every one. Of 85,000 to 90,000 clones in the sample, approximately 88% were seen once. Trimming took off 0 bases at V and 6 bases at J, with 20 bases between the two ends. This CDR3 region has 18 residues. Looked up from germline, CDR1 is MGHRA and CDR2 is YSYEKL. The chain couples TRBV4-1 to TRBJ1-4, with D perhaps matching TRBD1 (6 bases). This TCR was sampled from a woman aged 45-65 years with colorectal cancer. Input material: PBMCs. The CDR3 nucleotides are TGCGCCAGCAGCCAAGATATCCATGTTGAGGGGGAGGATGAAAAACTGTTTTTT. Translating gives CASSQDIHVEGEDEKLFF.